This T cell receptor (beta chain) was obtained from a study of blood T cell repertoires in COVID-19. Study overall: Specimens from acute and convalescent COVID-19 originated in the United States, Italy and Spain. Sources were T cells, B-cell-depleted T cells, or PBMCs; the material itself was cDNA or gDNA.

Seattle cases were enrolled at active infection and followed longitudinally. In the study's own analysis: Estimation of nucleated cell counts was performed using reference gene primer amplification. TCRdb's copy holds only in-frame clones and misses some; the assay was immunoSEQ multiplex PCR. The V and J calls and clone size come from that table; D and trimming were worked out from the DNA. The data hold around 170,000 clones, with around 86% observed a single time. The CDR3 totals 13 residues. Between the trimmed V and J ends, which lost 6 bases and 3 bases, there was a span of 12 bases. Germline V lookup: CDR1 SNHLY, CDR2 FYNNEI.

Sequenced material: peripheral blood. The V gene is TRBV2, the J gene TRBJ2-7; D remains unclear. This receptor was identified in a woman between 70 and 85 years old with COVID-19, enrolled during active disease. This CDR3 reads CASRTAQVYEQYF. CDR3 bases: TGTGCCAGCAGAACAGCCCAGGTCTACGAGCAGTACTTC. The full variable domain, completed using reference TRBV2 and TRBJ2-7, is EPEVTQTPSHQVTQMGQEVILRCVPISNHLYFYWYRQILGQKVEFLVSFYNNEISEKSEIFDDQFSVERPDGSNFTLKIRSTKLEDSAMYFCASRTAQVYEQYFGPGTRLTVT.